Presented here are 3 T cell receptor beta chains from one specimen sequenced in a study of blood T cell repertoires in COVID-19. The protocol was immunoSEQ multiplex PCR, while the TCRdb copy is restricted to in-frame clones and leaves out a portion. The sample records just under 350,000 clones, around 83% being singletons. Sequences were obtained from peripheral blood. All receptors derive from a man aged 25-45 years with active or convalescent COVID-19.

The V gene is TRBV30, the J gene TRBJ1-1, with a possible D match to TRBD1 (6 bases). In germline, CDR1 is GTSNPN, CDR2 SVGIG (reference sequence). CDR3 size: 13 residues. The ends were cut back, 0 bases at V and 3 bases at J, with 8 bases in the middle. CDR3 DNA: TGTGCCTGGAGTGTGGGGGCCCACACTGAAGCTTTCTTT. Translation: CAWSVGAHTEAFF.

The chain joins TRBV5-1 to TRBJ2-1; TRBD2 matches at 8 bases. Germline assignment: CDR1 SGHRS and CDR2 YFSETQ. V was clipped by 0 bases and J by 8 bases; unmatched bases: 7. This CDR3 is built from 15 residues. CDR3 amino acids: CASSLDGRDFDEQFF. The CDR3 nucleotides read TGCGCCAGCAGCTTGGACGGGAGGGACTTCGATGAGCAGTTCTTC.

J is TRBJ2-7 and V is TRBV7-2; TRBD1 matches 9 bases. This CDR3 has 15 amino acids. The germline V gene encodes CDR1 SGHTA and CDR2 FQGNSA. Losses at the gene ends were 5 bases for V and 7 bases for J; bases not matched to a gene: 12. CDR3 sequence: CASSLNPGQGFEQYF. In DNA, the CDR3 is TGTGCCAGCAGCCTAAACCCGGGACAGGGTTTTGAGCAGTACTTC.